This T cell receptor (beta chain) was identified in a study of blood T cell repertoires in COVID-19 (dated by TCRdb to the early 2020s). In the study overall: The collaborator samples originated in the United States, Italy and Spain and spanned the acute and convalescent phases of COVID-19. The prospective study material was composed of cDNA or gDNA derived from T cells, B-cell-depleted T cells, or PBMCs. The dataset comprised deeply sampled blood TCRbeta repertoires from subjects exposed to, actively infected with, or recovered from COVID-19. A freely available public database, intended as a resource for researchers studying the immune response to SARS-CoV-2, is where the repertoires were released. The samples were drawn from two sources: the first 160 participants of the ongoing ImmuneRACE study, and 1,200 or so subjects contributed by 6 global collaborators. A de-identified subject ID, COVID-19 status, age in years and sex were almost always included in the sample metadata. Where available, HLA class I and class II types were obtained from metadata supplied by the sample provider rather than from assay-based typing. Overall study results and their limits: The quantity of clinical and demographic metadata differed by source and by participant and was supplied without curation.

TCRbeta CDR3 regions were amplified from genomic DNA by means of the immunoSEQ Assay, a bias-controlled multiplex PCR. As for the authors' bioinformatics: Within the assay, amplification of reference gene primers was used to estimate how many nucleated cells each sample contained. To quantify the absolute abundance of each unique TCRbeta CDR3 rearrangement, sequence reads were collapsed and filtered. Productive Simpson clonality was computed per sample as the square root of Simpson's diversity index over productive rearrangements. Imported from immuneACCESS, the table was reduced by TCRdb to in-frame sequences with V and J called. These copies leave out some clones; in studies compared against another copy, an unresolved V gene accounts for under half, and the cause of the remainder is not known. The V and J calls and clone size were taken over from that table, and D and trimming were inferred from the DNA. Here the sample has approximately 220,000 clones; approximately 83% occur a single time. The biggest ten clones account for 3% to 4% of the sample.

This clone showed up just once. Its antigen is currently not known. It has no much larger one-base neighbor in the sample; base qualities were not kept. Participants in the prospective study were aged about 18 to 95 years, lived in some 24 United States geographic areas, and enrolled through a virtual design. In the prospective study, participants were assigned to cohorts based on the clinical history participants reported in a screening survey and a study questionnaire. In the prospective study, mobile phlebotomists collected whole blood, serum and a nasopharyngeal or oropharyngeal swab from each participant. Participants in the prospective study had the option to provide additional blood draws and questionnaires over a roughly 2-month period. Blood samples from the prospective study were shipped frozen or at room temperature prior to DNA extraction. V is shortened by 5 bases, J by 0 bases, and the region joining them spans 5 bases. Sequences GTSNPN (CDR1) and SVGIG (CDR2) are obtained from the germline V gene (reference sequence). From the cysteine up to the phenylalanine, the CDR3 has a length of 12 residues. Just CDR3 DNA is preserved here, 36 bases in frame from base 1.

The rearranged chain carries TRBV30 and TRBJ1-3; there is no confident call for the D gene. This receptor was taken from a woman between 35 and 50 years old with acute COVID-19. The material sequenced was PBMCs or T cells enriched from blood (not recorded which). The bases read TGTGCCTGGCTAGTCTCTGGAAACACCATATATTTT. Its product reads: CAWLVSGNTIYF.